This TCR beta chain was captured in a study of response to subunit inactivated influenza vaccine (dated by TCRdb to the late 2010s). Turning to the overall study: Deep quantitative T cell receptor repertoire profiling was used in the study to track responses to a trivalent subunit inactivated influenza vaccine. General findings and caveats noted by the study authors: The authors proposed that each seasonal influenza vaccination may bring in only a limited number of new T cells.

For this clonotype: It has no known antigen specificity. Base qualities are not at hand, and no much larger clone is one base apart.

Compared with germline, V lacks 5 bases and J lacks 2 bases; bases without a gene match: 7. There are 15 amino acids in the CDR3, from cysteine to phenylalanine inclusive. Solely the CDR3 DNA is kept, with 45 bases framed from the first base. Sequences MNHEY (CDR1) and SMNVEV (CDR2) are obtained from the germline V gene (reference sequence). Libraries were prepared through RT-PCR. TCRdb names Illumina HiSeq 2500 as the instrument used. TCRdb trimmed public reads at Q25 via fastp, called clones via MiXCR and kept in-frame beta chains. One record per CDR3 amino acid sequence lists the most common genes and DNA. Across this sample there are 500,000 to 600,000 distinct CDR3 sequences, with approximately 12% seen only once. In total, the top ten clones hold about 9.4% of the sample.

The chain is made from TRBV27 and TRBJ1-1; a stretch of 8 junction bases matches TRBD1. This TCR derives from a man in his forties or fifties who received an inactivated influenza vaccine. Donor details come from another sample of the same person, matched by shared clones. Sequenced here: PBMCs from blood, sampled on the day of vaccination. The CDR3 is CASSLNGQGNTEAFF. The sequence in DNA is TGTGCCAGCAGTCTAAATGGACAGGGTAACACTGAAGCTTTCTTT.